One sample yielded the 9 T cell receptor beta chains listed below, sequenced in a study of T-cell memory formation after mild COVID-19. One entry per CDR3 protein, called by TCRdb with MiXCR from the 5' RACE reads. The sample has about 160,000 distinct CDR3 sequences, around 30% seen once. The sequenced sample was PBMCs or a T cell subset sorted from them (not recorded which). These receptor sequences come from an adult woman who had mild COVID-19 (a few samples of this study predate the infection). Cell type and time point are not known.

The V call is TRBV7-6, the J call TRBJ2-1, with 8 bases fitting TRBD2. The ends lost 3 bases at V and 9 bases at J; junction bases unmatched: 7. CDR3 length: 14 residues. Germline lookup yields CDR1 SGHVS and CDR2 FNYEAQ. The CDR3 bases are TGTGCCAGCAGCTTCGCGGGAGGAATGGGTGAGCAGTTCTTC. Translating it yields CASSFAGGMGEQFF.

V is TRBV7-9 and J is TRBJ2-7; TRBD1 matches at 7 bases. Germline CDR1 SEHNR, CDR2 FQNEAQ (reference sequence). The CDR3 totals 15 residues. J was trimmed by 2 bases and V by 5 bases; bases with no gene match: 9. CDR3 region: CASSALDRDTYEQYF. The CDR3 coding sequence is TGTGCCAGCAGCGCACTCGACAGGGACACCTACGAGCAGTACTTC.

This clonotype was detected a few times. In nucleotides, the CDR3 is TGTGCCAGTAGTATGAGAGGTCCTTGGGAGACCCAGTACTTC. Protein sequence: CASSMRGPWETQYF. The J gene is TRBJ2-5, the V gene TRBV19; no clear D. CDR3 length equals 14 residues. V gave up 3 bases and J gave up 5 bases, with 13 bases separating them. Germline CDR1 is LNHDA and CDR2 is SQIVND (reference sequence).

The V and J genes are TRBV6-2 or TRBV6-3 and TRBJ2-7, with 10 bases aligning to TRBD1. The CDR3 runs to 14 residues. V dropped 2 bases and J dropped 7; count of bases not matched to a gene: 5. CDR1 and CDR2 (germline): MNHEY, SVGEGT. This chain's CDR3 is CASSYGTGVSEQYF. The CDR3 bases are TGTGCCAGCAGTTACGGGACAGGGGTTTCGGAGCAGTACTTC.

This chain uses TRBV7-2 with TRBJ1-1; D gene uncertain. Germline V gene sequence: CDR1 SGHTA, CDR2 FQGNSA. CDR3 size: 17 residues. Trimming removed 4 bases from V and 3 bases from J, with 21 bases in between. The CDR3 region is CASSSLLLTWTDTEAFF. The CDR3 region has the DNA TGTGCCAGCAGCTCACTCCTTCTGACATGGACGGACACTGAAGCTTTCTTT.

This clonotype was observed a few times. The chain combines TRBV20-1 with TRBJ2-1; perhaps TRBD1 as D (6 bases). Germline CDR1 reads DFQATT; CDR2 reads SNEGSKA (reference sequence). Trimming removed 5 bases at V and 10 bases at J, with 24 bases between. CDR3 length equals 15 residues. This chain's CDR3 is CSAVYPGHVEHEQFF. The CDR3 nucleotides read TGCAGTGCTGTCTATCCGGGACATGTAGAACACGAGCAGTTCTTC.

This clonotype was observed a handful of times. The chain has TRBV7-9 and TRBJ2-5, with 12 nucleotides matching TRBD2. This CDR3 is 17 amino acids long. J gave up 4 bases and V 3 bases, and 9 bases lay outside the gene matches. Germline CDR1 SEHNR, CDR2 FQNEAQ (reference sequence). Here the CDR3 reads CASSFGLAGRRGETQYF. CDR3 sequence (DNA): TGTGCCAGCAGCTTCGGACTAGCGGGGAGAAGGGGAGAGACCCAGTACTTC.

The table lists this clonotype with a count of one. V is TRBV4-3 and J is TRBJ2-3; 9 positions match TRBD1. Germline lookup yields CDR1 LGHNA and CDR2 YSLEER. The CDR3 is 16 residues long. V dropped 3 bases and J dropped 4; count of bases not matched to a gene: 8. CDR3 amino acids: CASSQIKDRGADTQYF. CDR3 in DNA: TGCGCCAGCAGCCAGATAAAGGACAGGGGCGCAGATACGCAGTATTTT.

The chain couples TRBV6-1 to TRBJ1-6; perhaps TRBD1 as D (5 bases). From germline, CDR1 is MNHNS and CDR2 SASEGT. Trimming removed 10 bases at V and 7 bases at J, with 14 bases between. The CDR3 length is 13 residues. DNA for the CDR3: TGTGCCACCCCGGGACGGCAAAATTCACCCCTCCACTTT. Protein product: CATPGRQNSPLHF.